This T cell receptor beta chain is from a study of immune evolution from preneoplasia to lung adenocarcinoma. TCRdb's table, derived via immunoSEQ multiplex PCR, lists solely in-frame clones and lacks some. The sample lists over 13,000 clones; 80% were seen once. This clone was recorded a few times. Per the germline V gene, CDR1 is SGHVS and CDR2 is FQNEAQ. The CDR3 covers 12 residues. Trimming took 0 bases from V and 12 from J, leaving 9 bases between them. Sequenced material: FFPE minimally invasive lung adenocarcinoma tissue. The sequence was obtained from a person aged 65 to 79 with lung adenocarcinoma. This chain joins TRBV7-8 and TRBJ1-5; possible D gene TRBD1, 5 bases. In DNA form, the CDR3 reads TGTGCCAGCAGCTTAGCTGGGGGAGGCCAGCATTTT. It is translated as CASSLAGGGQHF.